The sample holds one count of the clone carrying this T cell receptor beta chain. This table comes from immunoSEQ multiplex PCR, and its TCRdb copy is limited to in-frame clones, with some not included. The table includes roughly 140,000 clones, roughly 90% detected once. Germline CDR1 is LGHNA and CDR2 is YNFKEQ. The CDR3 runs 16 residues. V gave up 1 base and J gave up 3 bases, with 12 bases separating them. The source of the sample is a study of blood T cell repertoires in COVID-19. About the research overall: Nucleic acid was either cDNA or gDNA, and it came from T cells, B-cell-depleted T cells, or PBMCs.

Sequencing input: PBMCs or T cells enriched from blood (not recorded which). This chain joins TRBV4-2 and TRBJ2-2; D remains ambiguous. The sequence was obtained from a woman aged 30 to 39 with acute COVID-19. The CDR3 bases are TGTGCCAGCAGCCAAGTGGGTCAGGCGCACACCGGGGAGCTGTTTTTT. This translates into CASSQVGQAHTGELFF.